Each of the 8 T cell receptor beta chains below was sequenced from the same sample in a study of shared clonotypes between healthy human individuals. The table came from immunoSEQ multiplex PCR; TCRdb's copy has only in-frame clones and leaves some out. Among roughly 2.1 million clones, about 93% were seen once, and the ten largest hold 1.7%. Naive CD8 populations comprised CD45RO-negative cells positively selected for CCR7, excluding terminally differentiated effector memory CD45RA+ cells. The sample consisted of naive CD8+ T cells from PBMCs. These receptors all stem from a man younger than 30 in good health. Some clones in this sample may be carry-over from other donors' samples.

The CDR3 loop is CASSPYVQNTEAFF. DNA for the CDR3: TGCGCCAGCAGCCCTTATGTCCAGAACACTGAAGCTTTCTTT. The V and J genes are TRBV5-1 and TRBJ1-1; D uncertain. V was clipped by 4 bases and J by 1 base, with 11 bases between them. The length of the CDR3 is 14 residues. Germline values: CDR1 SGHRS, CDR2 YFSETQ.

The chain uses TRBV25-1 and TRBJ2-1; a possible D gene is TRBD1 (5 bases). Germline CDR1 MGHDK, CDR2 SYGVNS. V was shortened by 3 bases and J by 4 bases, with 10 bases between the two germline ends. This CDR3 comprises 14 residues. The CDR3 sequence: CASSDPDSYNEQFF. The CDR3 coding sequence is TGTGCCAGCAGTGACCCCGACAGTTACAATGAGCAGTTCTTC.

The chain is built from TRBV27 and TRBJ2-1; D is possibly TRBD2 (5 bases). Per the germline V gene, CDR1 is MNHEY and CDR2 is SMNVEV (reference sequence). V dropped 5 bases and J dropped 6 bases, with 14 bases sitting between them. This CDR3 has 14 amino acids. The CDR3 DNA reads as TGTGCCAGCAGTCCCTCTTTACGGGGCAATGAGCAGTTCTTC. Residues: CASSPSLRGNEQFF.

CDR3: CASEGGSGGELFF. CDR3 in DNA: TGTGCCAGCGAAGGGGGCTCGGGCGGGGAGCTGTTTTTT. The rearrangement uses TRBV28 and TRBJ2-2; 7 nucleotides match TRBD1. Losses at the gene ends were 8 bases for V and 7 bases for J; bases not matched to a gene: 7. The CDR3 has 13 residues. Germline assignment: CDR1 MDHEN and CDR2 SYDVKM.

Here the CDR3 reads CASSLGGNTYNEQFF. CDR3 in DNA: TGTGCCAGCAGCTTGGGCGGGAATACGTACAATGAGCAGTTCTTC. V and J are TRBV5-6 and TRBJ2-1; D perhaps matches TRBD2 (6 bases). Trimming shortened V by 0 bases and J by 4 bases, and 11 bases separated the two germline ends. In germline, CDR1 is SGHDT, CDR2 YYEEEE. The CDR3 has 15 amino acids.

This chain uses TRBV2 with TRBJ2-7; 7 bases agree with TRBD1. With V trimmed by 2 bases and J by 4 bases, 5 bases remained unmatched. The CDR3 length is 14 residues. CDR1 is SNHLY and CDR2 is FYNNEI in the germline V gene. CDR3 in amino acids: CASSELRGWYEQYF. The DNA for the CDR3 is TGTGCCAGCAGTGAACTCAGGGGGTGGTACGAGCAGTACTTC. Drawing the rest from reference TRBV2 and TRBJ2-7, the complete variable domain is EPEVTQTPSHQVTQMGQEVILRCVPISNHLYFYWYRQILGQKVEFLVSFYNNEISEKSEIFDDQFSVERPDGSNFTLKIRSTKLEDSAMYFCASSELRGWYEQYFGPGTRLTVT.

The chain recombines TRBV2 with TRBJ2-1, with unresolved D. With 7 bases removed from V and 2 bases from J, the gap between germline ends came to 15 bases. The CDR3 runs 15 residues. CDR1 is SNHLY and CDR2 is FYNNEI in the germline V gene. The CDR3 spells CASTPTATTYNEQFF. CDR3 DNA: TGTGCCAGCACCCCAACAGCAACCACCTACAATGAGCAGTTCTTC. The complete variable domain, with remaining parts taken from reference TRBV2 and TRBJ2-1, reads EPEVTQTPSHQVTQMGQEVILRCVPISNHLYFYWYRQILGQKVEFLVSFYNNEISEKSEIFDDQFSVERPDGSNFTLKIRSTKLEDSAMYFCASTPTATTYNEQFFGPGTRLTVL.

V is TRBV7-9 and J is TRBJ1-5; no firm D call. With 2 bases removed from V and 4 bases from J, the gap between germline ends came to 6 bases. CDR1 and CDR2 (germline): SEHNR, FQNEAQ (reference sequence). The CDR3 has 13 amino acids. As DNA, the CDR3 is TGTGCCAGCAGCTTAAAGGGAAATCAGCCCCAGCATTTT. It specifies CASSLKGNQPQHF. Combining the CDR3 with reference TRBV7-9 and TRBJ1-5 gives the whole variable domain DTGVSQNPRHKITKRGQNVTFRCDPISEHNRLYWYRQTLGQGPEFLTYFQNEAQLEKSRLLSDRFSAERPKGSFSTLEIQRTEQGDSAMYLCASSLKGNQPQHFGDGTRLSIL.